This T cell receptor (beta chain) was observed in a study of T-cell memory formation after mild COVID-19. There are a few counts of this clonotype. Each CDR3 protein gets one entry after TCRdb re-called the 5' RACE reads with MiXCR. The sample contains more than 150,000 distinct CDR3 sequences, about 18% of which appear only once. The TCR originated in a man younger than 35 who had mild COVID-19 (a few samples of this study predate the infection). Cell type and time point are not known. Sequencing input: PBMCs or a T cell subset sorted from them (not recorded which).

CDR3 coding DNA: TGCAGTGCTAGGGCTACCGGGACAGGCTCCTACGAGCAGTACTTC. Protein product: CSARATGTGSYEQYF. The rearrangement uses TRBV20-1 and TRBJ2-7, with 8 bases matching TRBD1. The CDR3 runs to 15 residues. The germline gives CDR1 DFQATT, CDR2 SNEGSKA (reference sequence). Unmatched junction bases numbered 7, after V lost 3 bases and J lost 0 bases.